Listed here are 18 T cell receptor beta chains from one sample, sequenced in a study of glioma-infiltrating T cells after dendritic cell vaccination. Time point noted: after dendritic cell vaccination, including at tumor progression/relapse. Profiling relied on immunoSEQ multiplex PCR, and the TCRdb table lists in-frame clones only, not all of them. The profile shows tens of thousands of clones, around 86% of them singletons. The sample in question was blood, obtained after dendritic cell vaccination. All receptors derive from a human donor with glioblastoma.

This clone was detected once. The J gene is TRBJ1-6, the V gene TRBV5-1, with no clear D. The V gene's germline CDR1 is SGHRS and CDR2 YFSETQ. The germline V and J ends were trimmed by 4 bases and 6 bases, with 11 bases remaining between them. CDR3 size: 14 residues. In DNA form, the CDR3 reads TGCGCCAGCAGCCTCGACACGTTTAATTCACCCCTCCACTTT. Translated, it gives CASSLDTFNSPLHF.

In its sample, this clone was seen a few times. The V and J genes are TRBV6-1 and TRBJ2-2; TRBD1 is a possible D gene (6 bases). Germline V gives CDR1 MNHNS, CDR2 SASEGT. CDR3 size: 14 residues. Trimming removed 3 bases from V and 5 bases from J, with 10 bases in between. DNA of the CDR3: TGTGCCAGCAGTGAGCAAGGGGGAACCGGGGAGCTGTTTTTT. Its translation is CASSEQGGTGELFF.

The chain uses TRBV2 and TRBJ1-4; D unresolved. Germline CDR1 SNHLY, CDR2 FYNNEI. The V end lost 1 base, the J end lost 3 bases, and 9 bases lay between the germline ends. This CDR3 comprises 15 residues. The DNA for the CDR3 is TGTGCCAGCAGTGAAGTCACAGACCCTAATGAAAAACTGTTTTTT. It yields the protein CASSEVTDPNEKLFF.

The rearrangement uses TRBV4-1 and TRBJ2-7, with D perhaps matching TRBD1 (6 bases). The CDR3 totals 14 residues. Per the germline V gene, CDR1 is MGHRA and CDR2 is YSYEKL. Deletions cut 1 base from V and 3 bases from J, with 10 bases between. The CDR3 nucleotides read TGCGCCAGCAGCCAAGCCCCACAGGGCTACGAGCAGTACTTC. Protein: CASSQAPQGYEQYF.

The chain combines TRBV27 with TRBJ1-5; possible D gene TRBD1, 5 bases. Trimming took 2 bases from V and 6 from J, leaving 11 bases between them. CDR3 length: 14 amino acids. The germline CDR1 and CDR2 sequences are MNHEY and SMNVEV (reference sequence). This chain's CDR3 is CASSLGGFGQPQHF. In nucleotides, the CDR3 is TGTGCCAGCAGTTTAGGGGGGTTCGGTCAGCCCCAGCATTTT.

This clone was counted a single time. V is TRBV5-1 and J is TRBJ1-5, with D possibly matching TRBD1 (5 bases). From germline, CDR1 is SGHRS and CDR2 YFSETQ. The CDR3 spans 15 residues. V was cut by 3 bases and J by 0 bases, with 10 bases left in between. DNA for the CDR3: TGCGCCAGCAGCTGGGGGGTTGATAGCAATCAGCCCCAGCATTTT. It encodes CASSWGVDSNQPQHF.

The V gene is TRBV29-1, the J gene TRBJ2-2, with D possibly TRBD2 on 5 matching bases. With 2 bases removed from V and 7 bases from J, the gap between germline ends came to 14 bases. The CDR3 is made up of 14 amino acids. The V gene's germline CDR1 is SQVTM and CDR2 ANQGSEA. As DNA, the CDR3 is TGCAGCGTTGAAATCGGGAACGGGATCGGGGAGCTGTTTTTT. Its translation: CSVEIGNGIGELFF.

V is TRBV15 and J is TRBJ2-5, with 8 bases that match TRBD2. The trim removed 8 bases at V and 3 bases at J, leaving 5 bases unmatched. This CDR3 region has 13 residues. Germline V gene lookup returns CDR1 LNHNV and CDR2 YYDKDF (reference sequence). The CDR3: CATQRGREETQYF. The CDR3 DNA follows: TGTGCCACCCAGCGGGGGAGGGAAGAGACCCAGTACTTC.

The chain uses TRBV7-2 and TRBJ1-5; D remains ambiguous. V shed 5 bases and J shed 4 bases, with 6 bases lying between them. CDR1 is SGHTA and CDR2 is FQGNSA in the germline V gene. This CDR3 has 12 amino acids. The CDR3 loop is CASSPFNQPQHF. For the CDR3, the DNA is TGTGCCAGCAGCCCTTTTAATCAGCCCCAGCATTTT.

DNA of the CDR3: TGTGCCAGCAGCTTGGCAGGCCTTGCCTATGGCTACACCTTC. It yields the protein CASSLAGLAYGYTF. The V call is TRBV5-4, the J call TRBJ1-2; D gene unclear. Germline CDR1 and CDR2: SGHNT and YYREEE (reference sequence). The CDR3 is 14 amino acids. Trimming stripped 0 bases from V and 4 bases from J, with 10 bases between. The full variable domain, completed using reference TRBV5-4 and TRBJ1-2, is ETGVTQSPTHLIKTRGQQVTLRCSSQSGHNTVSWYQQALGQGPQFIFQYYREEENGRGNFPPRFSGLQFPNYSSELNVNALELDDSALYLCASSLAGLAYGYTFGSGTRLTVV.

The chain uses TRBV30 and TRBJ2-7; no clear D. V was shortened by 3 bases and J by 1 base, with 13 bases between the two germline ends. CDR1 and CDR2 (germline): GTSNPN, SVGIG (reference sequence). The CDR3 totals 14 residues. CDR3 sequence reads: CAWSGGDGSYEQYF. In DNA, the CDR3 is TGTGCCTGGAGCGGCGGCGACGGGTCCTACGAGCAGTACTTC.

There are a few counts of this clone. The J gene is TRBJ1-1, the V gene TRBV9, with D hard to call. Between the trimmed V and J ends, which lost 4 bases and 5 bases, there was a span of 18 bases. CDR1 SGDLS and CDR2 YYNGEE come from the germline V gene. This CDR3 has 15 amino acids. The CDR3 sequence: CASSLVSPGRTEAFF. Here the CDR3 DNA reads TGTGCCAGCAGCCTCGTTTCCCCCGGGAGGACTGAAGCTTTCTTT.

The V gene is TRBV7-2, the J gene TRBJ1-3; tentatively, D is TRBD1 (6 bases). Germline CDR1 reads SGHTA; CDR2 reads FQGNSA. The CDR3 extends over 16 amino acids. The V and J ends lost 3 bases and 0 bases respectively, with 12 bases between them. The CDR3 DNA is TGTGCCAGCAGCTTCGGACAGTTAAGCTCTGGAAACACCATATATTTT. This translates into CASSFGQLSSGNTIYF.

The rearrangement joins TRBV12-5 to TRBJ2-1; D possibly corresponds to TRBD2 (5 bases). There are 17 residues in the CDR3. The V end was cut by 6 bases, the J end by 7 bases, with 25 bases between. The germline V gene has CDR1 LGHNT and CDR2 FRNRAP. The CDR3 DNA reads TGTGCTAGTGGAACCAAACCCCTAGCCCTAAGCTTGAATGAGCAGTTCTTC. Protein: CASGTKPLALSLNEQFF.

The table lists this clone with a count of one. The CDR3 is CASSLVPSGVYNEQFF. The CDR3 bases are TGTGCCAGCAGCTTAGTTCCCAGCGGGGTTTACAATGAGCAGTTCTTC. The chain employs TRBV7-3 and TRBJ2-1; 7 bases are shared with TRBD2. The CDR3 spans 16 residues. CDR1 and CDR2 (germline): SGHTA, FQGTGA. V shed 2 bases, J shed 4 bases, and the junction held 8 bases outside the gene matches.

A single count supports this clone. The CDR3 loop is CASSLQGLDTEAFF. DNA for the CDR3: TGTGCCAGCAGTCTCCAGGGGTTGGACACTGAAGCTTTCTTT. The rearrangement links TRBV6-5 to TRBJ1-1, with a possible D match to TRBD1 (6 bases). This CDR3 comprises 14 residues. CDR1 and CDR2 (germline): MNHEY, SVGAGI. With 5 bases removed from V and 3 bases from J, the gap between germline ends came to 13 bases.

The gene calls are TRBV19 and TRBJ1-1; 7 positions agree with TRBD1. V shed 7 bases, J shed 5 bases, and the junction held 16 bases outside the gene matches. Germline V gives CDR1 LNHDA, CDR2 SQIVND (reference sequence). The CDR3 extends over 16 amino acids. Here the CDR3 reads CASTNLPRQGRTEAFF. Written as DNA, the CDR3 is TGTGCCAGTACCAACCTCCCACGACAGGGCCGGACTGAAGCTTTCTTT.

The chain has TRBV4-3 and TRBJ1-2, with a weak D call TRBD1 (5 bases). Trimming removed 0 bases at V and 7 bases at J, with 9 bases between. This CDR3 spans 13 amino acids. Germline values: CDR1 LGHNA, CDR2 YSLEER. The CDR3 sequence is CASSQDLGLGYTF. CDR3 sequence (DNA): TGCGCCAGCAGCCAAGATTTGGGGCTTGGCTACACCTTC.